A selection of T cell receptor beta chains follows, all from one sample in a study of shared clonotypes between healthy human individuals. The repertoire was sequenced with immunoSEQ multiplex PCR; TCRdb's copy has only in-frame clones and lacks some. The profile shows over a million clones, around four fifths of them singletons. Sequenced input: memory CD4+ T cells sorted from blood. Receptors were obtained from a man between 18 and 29 years old in good health. CDR3s include the opening cysteine and the closing phenylalanine or tryptophan. Fields, in order: CDR3 DNA, CDR3 protein, clone size, J gene, V gene, D gene. D genes are given only for firm matches. The size of a clone is reported for some rows only, either as once, few or many, or as a class for expanded clones.

CDR3nt: TGTGCCAGCAGTTCCGCGACAGGGGGCACCTACGAGCAGTACTTC
CDR3aa: CASSSATGGTYEQYF
abundance: .
j_gene: TRBJ2-7
v_gene: TRBV27
d_gene: TRBD1

CDR3nt: TGTGCCAGCAGTTCCCCCCAGCGGGCTAACATTCAGTACTTC
CDR3aa: CASSSPQRANIQYF
abundance: .
j_gene: TRBJ2-4
v_gene: TRBV28
d_gene: .

CDR3nt: TGTGCCATCAGTGGGTCTCTAGCGGGAGTATCCTACAATGAGCAGTTCTTC
CDR3aa: CAISGSLAGVSYNEQFF
abundance: few
j_gene: TRBJ2-1
v_gene: TRBV10-3
d_gene: TRBD2

CDR3nt: TGCGCCAGCAGCTTGGATTCGGGTAACAATGAGCAGTTCTTC
CDR3aa: CASSLDSGNNEQFF
abundance: few
j_gene: TRBJ2-1
v_gene: TRBV5-1
d_gene: .

CDR3nt: TGTGCCAGCAGCTTGGCCGCGGGAGCCCCCCGGGAGACCCAGTACTTC
CDR3aa: CASSLAAGAPRETQYF
abundance: .
j_gene: TRBJ2-5
v_gene: TRBV5-4
d_gene: TRBD2

CDR3nt: TGTGCCACCAGCAGAGATAAGGGTTCAGGGTGGGGCAAAAACATTCAGTACTTC
CDR3aa: CATSRDKGSGWGKNIQYF
abundance: .
j_gene: TRBJ2-4
v_gene: TRBV15
d_gene: .

CDR3nt: TGTGCCAGCAGTGAAAGAGGGGACTTCTCTGGAAACACCATATATTTT
CDR3aa: CASSERGDFSGNTIYF
abundance: .
j_gene: TRBJ1-3
v_gene: TRBV9
d_gene: .

CDR3nt: TGTGCCAGCAGGCGAAAAGGGGGCGGTAACTATGGCTACACCTTC
CDR3aa: CASRRKGGGNYGYTF
abundance: many
j_gene: TRBJ1-2
v_gene: TRBV5-4
d_gene: TRBD1

CDR3nt: TGTGCCAGCACCAAGGCCGGGACAGGGGGTACTGAAGCTTTCTTT
CDR3aa: CASTKAGTGGTEAFF
abundance: .
j_gene: TRBJ1-1
v_gene: TRBV27
d_gene: TRBD1

CDR3nt: TGTGCCAGCAGTAGACAGGACAGTAGCAATCAGCCCCAGCATTTT
CDR3aa: CASSRQDSSNQPQHF
abundance: .
j_gene: TRBJ1-5
v_gene: TRBV7-2
d_gene: .

CDR3nt: TGTGCCACCAGCGCCAGGGGGCCCGGGGAGCTGTTTTTT
CDR3aa: CATSARGPGELFF
abundance: .
j_gene: TRBJ2-2
v_gene: TRBV15
d_gene: TRBD1

CDR3nt: TGTGCCAGCTCACCAAAACAGGGGTTACATCAGCCCCAGCATTTT
CDR3aa: CASSPKQGLHQPQHF
abundance: .
j_gene: TRBJ1-5
v_gene: TRBV18
d_gene: TRBD1

CDR3nt: TGTGCCAGCAGCTTTTCGGGTTGGGAGACCCAGTACTTC
CDR3aa: CASSFSGWETQYF
abundance: few
j_gene: TRBJ2-5
v_gene: TRBV5-8
d_gene: .

CDR3nt: TGTGCCAGCAAATCCAGGACAGGGGACACTGAAGCTTTCTTT
CDR3aa: CASKSRTGDTEAFF
abundance: many
j_gene: TRBJ1-1
v_gene: TRBV6-5
d_gene: TRBD1

CDR3nt: TGTGCCAGCAGCTTAGAAGACACCGGGGAGCTGTTTTTT
CDR3aa: CASSLEDTGELFF
abundance: .
j_gene: TRBJ2-2
v_gene: TRBV11-2
d_gene: .

CDR3nt: TGTGCCTGGAGTGCGGGACAGGGAGGAATGGAGCAGTACTTC
CDR3aa: CAWSAGQGGMEQYF
abundance: .
j_gene: TRBJ2-7
v_gene: TRBV30
d_gene: TRBD1

CDR3nt: TGTGCCAGCAGGGTGGGACAGGACTACGAGCAGTACTTC
CDR3aa: CASRVGQDYEQYF
abundance: .
j_gene: TRBJ2-7
v_gene: TRBV28
d_gene: TRBD1

CDR3nt: TGTGCCAGCAGTTCGGACAGCTTCAATCAGCCCCAGCATTTT
CDR3aa: CASSSDSFNQPQHF
abundance: few
j_gene: TRBJ1-5
v_gene: TRBV5-8
d_gene: .

CDR3nt: TGTGCCAGTAGTGTCGCCCTGACAGGGGGCGCTCGGTATGGCTACACCTTC
CDR3aa: CASSVALTGGARYGYTF
abundance: .
j_gene: TRBJ1-2
v_gene: TRBV19
d_gene: TRBD1

CDR3nt: TGTGCCAGCAGCACATGGGACTCCTCCCCGGGGGGAGAGACCCAGTACTTC
CDR3aa: CASSTWDSSPGGETQYF
abundance: .
j_gene: TRBJ2-5
v_gene: TRBV9
d_gene: TRBD2

CDR3nt: TGTGCCAGCAGCTTGGGATCCCGAACCTTATACAATGAGCAGTTCTTC
CDR3aa: CASSLGSRTLYNEQFF
abundance: .
j_gene: TRBJ2-1
v_gene: TRBV5-6
d_gene: .

CDR3nt: TGTGCCAGCAGCGTTGACAGCTCCTATAATTCACCCCTCCACTTT
CDR3aa: CASSVDSSYNSPLHF
abundance: .
j_gene: TRBJ1-6
v_gene: TRBV9
d_gene: .

CDR3nt: TGTGCCAGCAGTCAGCGGGAGGAGGGGGAGCAGTACTTC
CDR3aa: CASSQREEGEQYF
abundance: .
j_gene: TRBJ2-7
v_gene: TRBV2
d_gene: TRBD2

CDR3nt: TGTGCCAGCAGCGTGGGAGGATCTGGGGCCAACGTCCTGACTTTC
CDR3aa: CASSVGGSGANVLTF
abundance: .
j_gene: TRBJ2-6
v_gene: TRBV7-9
d_gene: .

CDR3nt: TGCGCCAGCAGCGCGGACCCGTCTGGGGCCAACGTCCTGACTTTC
CDR3aa: CASSADPSGANVLTF
abundance: once
j_gene: TRBJ2-6
v_gene: TRBV5-1
d_gene: .

CDR3nt: TGTGCCAGCAGCGCAGAGACAGAAGATGGCTACACCTTC
CDR3aa: CASSAETEDGYTF
abundance: .
j_gene: TRBJ1-2
v_gene: TRBV9
d_gene: .

CDR3nt: TGTGCCAGCAGTGAATATAAAATGGACGGGGTCAATTCACCCCTCCACTTT
CDR3aa: CASSEYKMDGVNSPLHF
abundance: .
j_gene: TRBJ1-6
v_gene: TRBV25-1
d_gene: .

CDR3nt: TGCGCCAGCAGTGCGGGAGCGGGGGGGCAGGGAGATACGCAGTATTTT
CDR3aa: CASSAGAGGQGDTQYF
abundance: .
j_gene: TRBJ2-3
v_gene: TRBV10-2
d_gene: TRBD2

CDR3nt: TGTGCCAGCAGCTTCCACCCGGGTGTCTACGAGCAGTACTTC
CDR3aa: CASSFHPGVYEQYF
abundance: .
j_gene: TRBJ2-7
v_gene: TRBV11-2
d_gene: .

CDR3nt: TGTGCCAGCAGCTTACGTTTAAGCAGTCAAGAGACCCAGTACTTC
CDR3aa: CASSLRLSSQETQYF
abundance: .
j_gene: TRBJ2-5
v_gene: TRBV7-9
d_gene: .

CDR3nt: TGCGCCAGCAGCCCCGGGACTAGCGGGAGAGTCGCCTACAATGAGCAGTTCTTC
CDR3aa: CASSPGTSGRVAYNEQFF
abundance: .
j_gene: TRBJ2-1
v_gene: TRBV5-1
d_gene: TRBD2

CDR3nt: TGTGCCAGCAGCTTAGATGTTCAGAGTGCGCAGTATTTT
CDR3aa: CASSLDVQSAQYF
abundance: .
j_gene: TRBJ2-3
v_gene: TRBV11-2
d_gene: .

CDR3nt: TGTGCCAGCAGTTCCATGAGGAACACTGAAGCTTTCTTT
CDR3aa: CASSSMRNTEAFF
abundance: few
j_gene: TRBJ1-1
v_gene: TRBV6-5
d_gene: .

CDR3nt: TGTGCCAGCAGCCCGGGCGGAGCAAAAAACATTCAGTACTTC
CDR3aa: CASSPGGAKNIQYF
abundance: .
j_gene: TRBJ2-4
v_gene: TRBV11-2
d_gene: .

CDR3nt: TGTGCCAGCAGGGGACAAGGACAGGGGAGCACCGGGGAGCTGTTTTTT
CDR3aa: CASRGQGQGSTGELFF
abundance: .
j_gene: TRBJ2-2
v_gene: TRBV7-2
d_gene: TRBD1

CDR3nt: TGTGCCAGCAGCTTAGAGGCCCACCCAGGGGAGACCCAGTACTTC
CDR3aa: CASSLEAHPGETQYF
abundance: .
j_gene: TRBJ2-5
v_gene: TRBV7-2
d_gene: .

CDR3nt: TGTGCCAGCAGCCAAAGCATCGGGACTAGCGGGGGGGGACTCCAAGAGACCCAGTACTTC
CDR3aa: CASSQSIGTSGGGLQETQYF
abundance: .
j_gene: TRBJ2-5
v_gene: TRBV4-2
d_gene: TRBD2

CDR3nt: TGTGCCAGCAGTGAGGTTGGAGAGCGGGGCGAGCAGTACTTC
CDR3aa: CASSEVGERGEQYF
abundance: .
j_gene: TRBJ2-7
v_gene: TRBV6-1
d_gene: TRBD2

CDR3nt: TGTGCCACTTCCCGGGACAGCCCAACCGGCACTGAAGCTTTCTTT
CDR3aa: CATSRDSPTGTEAFF
abundance: .
j_gene: TRBJ1-1
v_gene: TRBV10-3
d_gene: TRBD1

CDR3nt: TGTGCCTGGAGTAAATCGTCCTACGAGCAGTACTTC
CDR3aa: CAWSKSSYEQYF
abundance: .
j_gene: TRBJ2-7
v_gene: TRBV30
d_gene: .

CDR3nt: TGCGCCAGCAGCACCCAGGACAGGGGAAACAATGAGCAGTTCTTC
CDR3aa: CASSTQDRGNNEQFF
abundance: .
j_gene: TRBJ2-1
v_gene: TRBV5-1
d_gene: TRBD1

CDR3nt: TGCGCCAGCAGCTTGCTGCAGGGGGTCAATGAGCAGTTCTTC
CDR3aa: CASSLLQGVNEQFF
abundance: .
j_gene: TRBJ2-1
v_gene: TRBV5-1
d_gene: TRBD1

CDR3nt: TGCGCCAGCAGCTTGAACGCGGGTTCTGGTACGCAGTATTTT
CDR3aa: CASSLNAGSGTQYF
abundance: .
j_gene: TRBJ2-3
v_gene: TRBV5-1
d_gene: .

CDR3nt: TGTGCCAGCAGCCCTCGGGTTAGGCTTAGCAATCAGCCCCAGCATTTT
CDR3aa: CASSPRVRLSNQPQHF
abundance: few
j_gene: TRBJ1-5
v_gene: TRBV5-8
d_gene: .

CDR3nt: TGTGCCATCAGGCAGACCGGGGTCGAGCAGTACTTC
CDR3aa: CAIRQTGVEQYF
abundance: .
j_gene: TRBJ2-7
v_gene: TRBV10-3
d_gene: .

CDR3nt: TGTGCCAGCAGTATTTGGACCGGGGAGCTGTTTTTT
CDR3aa: CASSIWTGELFF
abundance: .
j_gene: TRBJ2-2
v_gene: TRBV2
d_gene: .

CDR3nt: TGTGCCAGCAGTCGACAGGGGAGACGCACCGGGGAGCTGTTTTTT
CDR3aa: CASSRQGRRTGELFF
abundance: .
j_gene: TRBJ2-2
v_gene: TRBV6-5
d_gene: TRBD1